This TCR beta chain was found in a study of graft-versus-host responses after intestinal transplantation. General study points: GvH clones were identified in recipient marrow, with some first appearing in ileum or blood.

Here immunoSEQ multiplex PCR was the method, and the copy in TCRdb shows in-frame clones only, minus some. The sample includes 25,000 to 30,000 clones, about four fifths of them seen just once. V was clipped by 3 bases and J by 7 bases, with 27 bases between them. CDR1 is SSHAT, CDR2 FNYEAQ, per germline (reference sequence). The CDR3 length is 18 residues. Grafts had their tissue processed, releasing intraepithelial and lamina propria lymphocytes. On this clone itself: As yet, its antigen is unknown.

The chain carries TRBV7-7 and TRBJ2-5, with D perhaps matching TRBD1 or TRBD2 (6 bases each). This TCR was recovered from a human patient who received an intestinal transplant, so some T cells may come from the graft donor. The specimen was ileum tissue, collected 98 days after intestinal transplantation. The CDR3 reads CASSLGEAQWARGGTQYF. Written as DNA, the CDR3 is TGTGCCAGCAGCTTGGGGGAAGCCCAGTGGGCCAGGGGAGGGACCCAGTACTTC.